The T cell receptor (beta chain) described here comes from a study of metastatic and nonmetastatic thyroid tumors. This clone is labeled as medium-sized. What it recognizes is unknown. Germline CDR1 is MNHNS and CDR2 is SASEGT. This CDR3 is 13 amino acids long. V was shortened by 4 bases and J by 7 bases, with 13 bases between the two germline ends. General study points: Reports indicated that malignant thyroid tumors showed significantly higher TCR beta diversity than benign nodules did, in blood and tumor.

Not a single patient had been given any form of treatment at any point before undergoing thyroid surgery. In the authors' methods: To classify distant metastasis in papillary thyroid cancer, a model was built from CDR3 differences across clinicopathological groups. TCRdb re-processed the PCR reads through MiXCR. The authors' filters were not applied to this entry. The sample has more than 12,000 clones; around 28% are singletons. The source is a male donor with papillary thyroid cancer or a benign thyroid nodule (not recorded which). Some clones in this sample may be carry-over from other donors' samples. Sequenced: tumor tissue. The V call is TRBV6-1, the J call TRBJ1-2, with D perhaps matching TRBD1 (5 bases). CDR3 sequence: CASSGWGGGGYTF. In nucleotides, the CDR3 is TGTGCCAGCAGTGGTTGGGGTGGGGGTGGCTACACCTTC.